The 30 T cell receptor beta chains below all came from one sample that was sequenced in a study of shared clonotypes between healthy human individuals. Generated by immunoSEQ multiplex PCR, the TCRdb table keeps only in-frame clones and is missing some. The sample yields hundreds of thousands of clones, around 96% seen once. The sequenced sample consisted of naive CD4+ T cells sorted from blood. Specified subset: CD45RA+ positively selected. Source of these receptors: a woman aged 25 to 39 in good health.

The rearrangement uses TRBV25-1 and TRBJ2-5; D may be TRBD2 (5 bases). The DNA matches TRBJ2-7 better at its end, which makes the J call doubtful. This CDR3 comprises 14 residues. CDR1 MGHDK and CDR2 SYGVNS come from the germline V gene. CDR3 amino acids: CASSGASPTSEQYF. In DNA, the CDR3 is TGTGCCAGCAGTGGAGCTAGCCCAACCAGCGAGCAGTACTTC.

The chain has TRBV2 and TRBJ1-5, with D unresolved. Germline CDR1 reads SNHLY; CDR2 reads FYNNEI. The CDR3 extends over 17 amino acids. Trimming took off 6 bases at V and 6 bases at J, with 24 bases between the two ends. The CDR3: CASSSRAGSRMGQPQHF. CDR3 in DNA: TGTGCCAGCAGCTCACGAGCGGGTTCGCGAATGGGTCAGCCCCAGCATTTT.

V is TRBV6-6 and J is TRBJ1-5; a weak D match, TRBD1 (5 bases). CDR3 length: 12 amino acids. In germline, CDR1 is MNHNY, CDR2 SVGAGI (reference sequence). Trimming pared 6 bases from V and 9 bases from J, leaving 12 bases between. The CDR3 DNA is TGTGCCAGCAGCGAGGACACTCCGCCCCAGCATTTT. Translation gives CASSEDTPPQHF.

The chain uses TRBV18 and TRBJ1-4; maybe TRBD1 (6 bases). The germline V gene encodes CDR1 KGHSH and CDR2 LQKENI. V shed 3 bases and J shed 4 bases, with 15 bases lying between them. This CDR3 has 16 residues. The CDR3 protein is CASSPAGAYYNEKLFF. In DNA, the CDR3 is TGTGCCAGCTCACCTGCGGGGGCTTACTATAATGAAAAACTGTTTTTT. Looking up the rest from reference TRBV18 and TRBJ1-4 gives the full variable domain: NAGVMQNPRHLVRRRGQEARLRCSPMKGHSHVYWYRQLPEEGLKFMVYLQKENIIDESGMPKERFSAEFPKEGPSILRIQQVVRGDSAAYFCASSPAGAYYNEKLFFGSGTQLSVL.

V and J are TRBV7-6 and TRBJ2-5; 8 bases are shared with TRBD1. Trimming cost V 4 bases and J 1 base; bases outside gene matches: 8. The CDR3 has 16 residues. Looked up from germline, CDR1 is SGHVS and CDR2 is FNYEAQ. The CDR3 loop is CASSSTTGAVQETQYF. CDR3 sequence (DNA): TGTGCCAGCAGCTCCACGACAGGGGCGGTCCAAGAGACCCAGTACTTC.

The V gene is TRBV28, the J gene TRBJ1-5, with 9 bases identical to TRBD1. Per germline, CDR1 MDHEN and CDR2 SYDVKM. There are 15 residues in the CDR3. Unmatched junction bases numbered 7, after V lost 5 bases and J lost 5 bases. CDR3 in DNA: TGTGCCAGCAGTCCATGGACAGGGGTGGATCAGCCCCAGCATTTT. This encodes CASSPWTGVDQPQHF.

Remarks on this clone: Other DNA sequences from this sample encode an identical CDR3 as well. The rearrangement links TRBV14 to TRBJ2-7; no clear D. The CDR3 runs 12 residues. Germline CDR1 and CDR2: SGHDN and FVKESK. Trimming shortened V by 1 base and J by 4 bases, and 5 bases separated the two germline ends. The CDR3 coding sequence is TGTGCCAGCAGCCAAGTGGGGTACGAGCAGTACTTC. Protein sequence: CASSQVGYEQYF.

Written as DNA, the CDR3 is TGTGCCAGCTCACCACGACCCGACGGCAGGGAGACTGAAGCTTTCTTT. This translates into CASSPRPDGRETEAFF. The chain combines TRBV18 with TRBJ1-1; D might be TRBD1 (5 bases). The CDR3 length is 16 residues. Germline CDR1 is KGHSH and CDR2 is LQKENI. The V end lost 1 base, the J end lost 5 bases, and 17 bases lay between the germline ends.

CDR3 residues: CASSVVDSYEQYF. In nucleotides, the CDR3 is TGTGCCAGCAGCGTAGTTGACAGCTACGAGCAGTACTTC. J is TRBJ2-7 and V is TRBV9, with D tentatively TRBD1 (5 bases). Per the germline V gene, CDR1 is SGDLS and CDR2 is YYNGEE. V lost 0 bases and J lost 3, with 7 bases in between. The CDR3 totals 13 residues. Full variable domain (remainder filled in from reference TRBV9 and TRBJ2-7): DSGVTQTPKHLITATGQRVTLRCSPRSGDLSVYWYQQSLDQGLQFLIQYYNGEERAKGNILERFSAQQFPDLHSELNLSSLELGDSALYFCASSVVDSYEQYFGPGTRLTVT.

The chain combines TRBV27 with TRBJ2-2; no definite D call. There are 15 residues in the CDR3. Trimming removed 5 bases at V and 4 bases at J, with 14 bases between. Germline values: CDR1 MNHEY, CDR2 SMNVEV (reference sequence). CDR3 nucleotide sequence: TGTGCCAGCAGTGACCAAAACGGCGGCACCGGGGAGCTGTTTTTT. Protein: CASSDQNGGTGELFF.

The V and J genes are TRBV5-1 and TRBJ2-3, with a possible D match to TRBD1 (5 bases). The germline V gene encodes CDR1 SGHRS and CDR2 YFSETQ. The CDR3 sequence is 14 residues long. The V end was cut by 0 bases, the J end by 5 bases, with 10 bases between. The CDR3 sequence is CASSLGAGIDTQYF. The DNA for the CDR3 is TGCGCCAGCAGCTTGGGGGCAGGGATAGATACGCAGTATTTT.

The V gene is TRBV7-3, the J gene TRBJ2-6, with 15 positions matching TRBD2. Germline CDR1 reads SGHTA; CDR2 reads FQGTGA. V trimming: 5 bases; J trimming: 2 bases; junction bases outside the gene matches: 4. The CDR3 runs to 18 residues. The DNA for the CDR3 is TGTGCCAGCAGCCCCCGGACTAGCGGGAGGGCTGGGGCCAACGTCCTGACTTTC. Residues: CASSPRTSGRAGANVLTF.

This sequence joins TRBV9 and TRBJ2-7; 9 nucleotides match TRBD1. CDR1 and CDR2 (germline): SGDLS, YYNGEE. The V and J ends lost 3 bases and 4 bases, in that order; junction bases with no gene match: 11. CDR3 length: 16 residues. CDR3 in amino acids: CASSAADRGQGYEQYF. The CDR3, as DNA: TGTGCCAGCAGCGCCGCCGACCGGGGACAGGGATACGAGCAGTACTTC. Full variable domain (rest looked up from reference TRBV9 and TRBJ2-7): DSGVTQTPKHLITATGQRVTLRCSPRSGDLSVYWYQQSLDQGLQFLIQYYNGEERAKGNILERFSAQQFPDLHSELNLSSLELGDSALYFCASSAADRGQGYEQYFGPGTRLTVT.

The rearrangement joins TRBV25-1 to TRBJ1-1; D might be TRBD1 (6 bases). Trimming left V 8 bases short and J 3 bases short, with 16 bases between. The length of the CDR3 is 14 residues. Germline lookup yields CDR1 MGHDK and CDR2 SYGVNS. CDR3 DNA: TGTGCCAGCGCGACAGGCGTGTTGGACACTGAAGCTTTCTTT. It encodes CASATGVLDTEAFF.

This chain links TRBV19 with TRBJ2-7; 9 nucleotides agree with TRBD1. Germline V gives CDR1 LNHDA, CDR2 SQIVND (reference sequence). The CDR3 is made up of 17 amino acids. Trimming took 5 bases from V and 1 from J; bases not matched to a gene: 12. The CDR3 region is CASSAYAGTGTSYEQYF. The CDR3 nucleotides read TGTGCCAGTAGTGCCTATGCCGGGACAGGGACTTCCTACGAGCAGTACTTC.

The V and J genes are TRBV7-9 and TRBJ2-3; the D gene is possibly TRBD1 (6 bases). The V end lost 5 bases, the J end lost 0 bases, and 12 bases lay between the germline ends. In germline, CDR1 is SEHNR, CDR2 FQNEAQ (reference sequence). CDR3 length: 15 residues. The CDR3 DNA sequence: TGTGCCAGCAGCCTATCCCAGGGGAGCACAGATACGCAGTATTTT. Its protein is CASSLSQGSTDTQYF. Supplemented by reference TRBV7-9 and TRBJ2-3, the full variable domain reads DTGVSQNPRHKITKRGQNVTFRCDPISEHNRLYWYRQTLGQGPEFLTYFQNEAQLEKSRLLSDRFSAERPKGSFSTLEIQRTEQGDSAMYLCASSLSQGSTDTQYFGPGTRLTVL.

The rearrangement links TRBV28 to TRBJ2-1, with D perhaps TRBD2 (6 bases). This CDR3 is 15 amino acids long. Germline lookup yields CDR1 MDHEN and CDR2 SYDVKM. The ends were cut back, 5 bases at V and 3 bases at J, with 14 bases in the middle. The CDR3 DNA is TGTGCCAGCAGTCCAAGCGGCGGGATCTACAATGAGCAGTTCTTC. Encoded protein: CASSPSGGIYNEQFF. Full variable domain (rest looked up from reference TRBV28 and TRBJ2-1): DVKVTQSSRYLVKRTGEKVFLECVQDMDHENMFWYRQDPGLGLRLIYFSYDVKMKEKGDIPEGYSVSREKKERFSLILESASTNQTSMYLCASSPSGGIYNEQFFGPGTRLTVL.

V usage is TRBV9 and J usage is TRBJ1-1; 7 positions agree with TRBD1. This CDR3 has 16 residues. CDR1 and CDR2 from the germline V gene are SGDLS and YYNGEE. With V trimmed by 4 bases and J by 6 bases, 15 bases remained unmatched. The CDR3 region has the DNA TGTGCCAGCAGCCCTAAGGCCTGGTCTGGACAGGCTGAAGCTTTCTTT. Protein: CASSPKAWSGQAEAFF.

The rearrangement joins TRBV6-1 to TRBJ2-3, with D possibly being TRBD1 (6 bases). The CDR3 is 13 amino acids. The germline V gene encodes CDR1 MNHNS and CDR2 SASEGT. V lost 7 bases, J lost 1 base, and 9 bases lay in between. The CDR3 is CASIRTGTDTQYF. CDR3 DNA: TGTGCCAGCATTCGGACAGGCACAGATACGCAGTATTTT.

This chain links TRBV9 with TRBJ1-1; TRBD1 aligns across 9 bases. CDR3 length: 17 amino acids. V dropped 4 bases and J dropped 4; count of bases not matched to a gene: 14. Looked up from germline, CDR1 is SGDLS and CDR2 is YYNGEE. As DNA, the CDR3 is TGTGCCAGCAGCCCTACCCGAGTGACAGGGGGGGGCACTGAAGCTTTCTTT. Protein: CASSPTRVTGGGTEAFF.

The chain recombines TRBV5-1 with TRBJ2-1; TRBD2 aligns across 8 bases. CDR1 and CDR2 (germline): SGHRS, YFSETQ. The CDR3 is 16 residues long. After removal of 4 bases from V and 0 bases from J, the junction contained 6 bases not matched to a gene. CDR3 nucleotides: TGCGCCAGCAGCCCCCAGAGCGGGGGCTCCTACAATGAGCAGTTCTTC. Its protein is CASSPQSGGSYNEQFF.

The V gene is TRBV10-3, the J gene TRBJ2-7; 10 positions match TRBD2. Germline-derived CDR1 and CDR2 are ENHRY and SYGVKD. V dropped 8 bases and J dropped 5; count of bases not matched to a gene: 9. The length of the CDR3 is 14 residues. CDR3 DNA: TGTGCCATCGGATATGGCCTAGCGGGAGACGAGCAGTACTTC. This encodes CAIGYGLAGDEQYF.

The chain employs TRBV15 and TRBJ2-2; 8 bases match TRBD2. CDR1 is LNHNV, CDR2 YYDKDF, per germline (reference sequence). The CDR3 totals 16 residues. V dropped 3 bases and J dropped 6; count of bases not matched to a gene: 9. The CDR3 sequence is CATSRTKRELAGELFF. CDR3 DNA: TGTGCCACCAGCAGGACCAAGCGGGAGCTGGCCGGGGAGCTGTTTTTT. Based on the CDR3 plus reference TRBV15 and TRBJ2-2, the full variable domain is DAMVIQNPRYQVTQFGKPVTLSCSQTLNHNVMYWYQQKSSQAPKLLFHYYDKDFNNEADTPDNFQSRRPNTSFCFLDIRSPGLGDTAMYLCATSRTKRELAGELFFGEGSRLTVL.

J is TRBJ1-3 and V is TRBV28; 7 bases match TRBD1. J gave up 4 bases and V 4 bases, and 7 bases lay outside the gene matches. CDR3 length equals 15 residues. Germline CDR1 reads MDHEN; CDR2 reads SYDVKM. The CDR3 nucleotides read TGTGCCAGCAGTTATCTTTCGGGACAGGGAAACACCATATATTTT. Amino acids: CASSYLSGQGNTIYF.

This clone was observed once. The chain carries TRBV10-3 and TRBJ1-2; a weak D match, TRBD1 (6 bases). V lost 4 bases and J lost 3, with 12 bases in between. Germline CDR1 reads ENHRY; CDR2 reads SYGVKD. CDR3 length: 14 amino acids. The CDR3 spells CAISGQADDYGYTF. Written as DNA, the CDR3 is TGTGCCATCAGTGGACAGGCCGATGACTATGGCTACACCTTC.

The V and J genes are TRBV28 and TRBJ2-7; possible D gene TRBD2, 5 bases. In germline, CDR1 is MDHEN, CDR2 SYDVKM. This CDR3 contains 14 residues. The V gene lost 1 base and the J gene lost 0 bases, with 7 bases spanning the gap. CDR3 in DNA: TGTGCCAGCAGTTTATTAGAGGGCTCCTACGAGCAGTACTTC. Translating gives CASSLLEGSYEQYF.

The V call is TRBV4-2, the J call TRBJ1-3; the match to TRBD1 covers 10 bases. Germline assignment: CDR1 LGHNA and CDR2 YNFKEQ. CDR3 size: 17 residues. Trimming removed 2 bases from V and 2 bases from J; junction bases left unmatched: 6. This chain's CDR3 is CASSQQSGTGAGNTIYF. As DNA, the CDR3 is TGTGCCAGCAGCCAACAGAGTGGGACAGGGGCTGGAAACACCATATATTTT.

This clone was seen a single time. V is TRBV10-1 and J is TRBJ2-1; the match to TRBD2 covers 9 bases. The germline gives CDR1 WNHNN, CDR2 SYGVQD (reference sequence). The CDR3 extends over 16 amino acids. The trim removed 3 bases at V and 9 bases at J, leaving 12 bases unmatched. DNA of the CDR3: TGCGCCAGCAGTGACCCATGGCGGGAGGGCCGAGGTGAGCAGTTCTTC. This codes for CASSDPWREGRGEQFF.

The chain carries TRBV5-1 and TRBJ2-2; D gene unclear. V dropped 1 base and J dropped 2 bases, with 9 bases sitting between them. CDR1 and CDR2 (germline): SGHRS, YFSETQ. The CDR3 is 15 amino acids. The CDR3 reads CASSLLATNTGELFF. The CDR3, as DNA: TGCGCCAGCAGCTTGTTGGCTACCAACACCGGGGAGCTGTTTTTT.

The chain combines TRBV27 with TRBJ1-5; TRBD1 agrees at 7 bases. The ends lost 8 bases at V and 8 bases at J; junction bases unmatched: 15. The CDR3 spans 15 residues. CDR1 is MNHEY, CDR2 SMNVEV, per germline (reference sequence). The CDR3 nucleotides read TGTGCCAGCGGAACAGGGGCCCTACCTGGGGAGCCCCAGCATTTT. It yields the protein CASGTGALPGEPQHF.